This passage covers 15 T cell receptor beta chains from one sample sequenced in a study of Ad26.COV2.S vaccination and SARS-CoV-2 variants (dated by TCRdb to 2020 to 2023). The library was produced with the immunoSEQ multiplex PCR assay. As stored in TCRdb, this immuneACCESS dataset retains in-frame rearrangements with V and J assigned. A fraction of the clones does not appear; measured against another copy, unresolved V genes explain less than half of the discrepancy, and the remainder lacks a known reason. The sample records hundreds of thousands of clones, about 88% of which are singletons. Of the sample, 2% to 3% falls within the top ten clones. The intended sense of this specimen's treatment or condition label: roughly 19 received Ad26.COV2.S at low or high dose, single or two shots; about 5 received placebo; per-sample allocation not given. For vaccine and placebo recipients, repertoires were sequenced using samples collected on day 63 after the first injection.

Material: peripheral blood, obtained in a trial of Ad26.COV2.S vaccine versus placebo. Receptors originate from a person between 18 and 59 years old who received the Ad26.COV2.S COVID-19 vaccine or a placebo.

V gene TRBV3-1 (or the pseudogene TRBV3-2) combines with J gene TRBJ2-3, with D perhaps TRBD1 (6 bases). The CDR3 is made up of 14 amino acids. V lost 3 bases and J lost 0, with 7 bases in between. Per the germline V gene, CDR1 is LGHDT and CDR2 is YNNKEL (reference sequence). The CDR3 protein is CASSHRGSTDTQYF. The CDR3 DNA follows: TGTGCCAGCAGCCACAGGGGTAGCACAGATACGCAGTATTTT.

The chain joins TRBV5-1 to TRBJ2-5; 8 bases are shared with TRBD2. The CDR3 sequence is 15 residues long. V shed 3 bases, J shed 0 bases, and the junction held 4 bases outside the gene matches. Germline V gives CDR1 SGHRS, CDR2 YFSETQ. In DNA, the CDR3 is TGCGCCAGCAGCTGGAATAGCGGGGACCAAGAGACCCAGTACTTC. Protein: CASSWNSGDQETQYF.

The chain links TRBV7-3 to TRBJ2-3; 8 positions agree with TRBD2. Trimming removed 4 bases from V and 4 bases from J; junction bases left unmatched: 4. CDR1 is SGHTA, CDR2 FQGTGA, per germline. CDR3 length: 14 residues. CDR3 sequence: CASSSGLAADTQYF. CDR3 nucleotides: TGTGCCAGCAGCTCCGGACTAGCAGCAGATACGCAGTATTTT.

J is TRBJ2-7 and V is TRBV28; possible D gene TRBD2, 6 bases. V gave up 7 bases and J gave up 7 bases, with 17 bases separating them. The CDR3 totals 13 residues. CDR1 MDHEN and CDR2 SYDVKM come from the germline V gene. As DNA, the CDR3 is TGTGCCAGCACGCGGGACCACCTCGTAGAGCAGTACTTC. Amino acid sequence: CASTRDHLVEQYF.

The rearrangement uses TRBV28 and TRBJ2-5, with 8 bases that match TRBD2. With 4 bases clipped from V and 5 bases from J, the junction kept 9 bases outside the gene matches. Germline V gene sequence: CDR1 MDHEN, CDR2 SYDVKM. The CDR3 runs 15 residues. CDR3 DNA: TGTGCCAGCAGTTGGGTAGCGGGGAATAGGGAGACCCAGTACTTC. It is translated as CASSWVAGNRETQYF.

CDR3: CASSYHQTYTEAFF. For the CDR3, the DNA is TGTGCCAGCAGTTACCATCAGACATACACTGAAGCTTTCTTT. This chain joins TRBV6-5 and TRBJ1-1; D is unresolved. The CDR3 length is 14 residues. Trimming took 2 bases from V and 3 from J, leaving 10 bases between them. CDR1 and CDR2 (germline): MNHEY, SVGAGI.

The chain has TRBV5-4 and TRBJ2-7; possible D gene TRBD1, 5 bases. In germline, CDR1 is SGHNT, CDR2 YYREEE (reference sequence). This CDR3 is 13 amino acids long. V lost 3 bases to trimming and J lost 5 bases, with 12 bases between them. The CDR3 spells CASSSTETDEQYF. CDR3 sequence (DNA): TGTGCCAGCAGCTCCACGGAGACAGACGAGCAGTACTTC.

V and J are TRBV14 and TRBJ2-3; weak D call: TRBD2 (6 bases). Trimming took off 4 bases at V and 6 bases at J, with 20 bases between the two ends. Looked up from germline, CDR1 is SGHDN and CDR2 is FVKESK. The CDR3 consists of 16 residues. The CDR3 region has the DNA TGTGCCAGCAGCCTATTCGAGGACGGGAGTTGGGATACGCAGTATTTT. Protein sequence: CASSLFEDGSWDTQYF.

The chain has TRBV7-9 and TRBJ1-4, with D maybe TRBD1 (6 bases). The germline CDR1 and CDR2 sequences are SEHNR and FQNEAQ (reference sequence). V gave up 1 base and J gave up 5 bases, with 11 bases separating them. The CDR3 runs to 15 residues. The CDR3 bases are TGTGCCAGCAGCTTAGTCGGACAGATAAATGAAAAACTGTTTTTT. It is translated as CASSLVGQINEKLFF.

This chain joins TRBV10-3 and TRBJ2-1, with TRBD2 matching over 13 bases. CDR1 ENHRY and CDR2 SYGVKD come from the germline V gene. V gave up 7 bases and J gave up 6 bases; unmatched junction bases: 6. The CDR3 contains 15 residues. CDR3 in amino acids: CAIKGLAGVSNEQFF. The CDR3 region has the DNA TGTGCCATCAAAGGACTAGCGGGAGTAAGCAATGAGCAGTTCTTC.

The CDR3 protein is CASRDNLYNEQFF. DNA for the CDR3: TGTGCCAGCAGGGACAACCTATACAATGAGCAGTTCTTC. The chain recombines TRBV6-5 with TRBJ2-1; D perhaps matches TRBD1 (5 bases). Germline CDR1 is MNHEY and CDR2 is SVGAGI. The V gene lost 6 bases and the J gene lost 4 bases, with 10 bases spanning the gap. This CDR3 spans 13 amino acids.

This chain joins TRBV5-1 and TRBJ2-5, with 7 bases identical to TRBD2. Germline lookup yields CDR1 SGHRS and CDR2 YFSETQ. Trimming removed 4 bases from V and 4 bases from J; junction bases left unmatched: 1. The CDR3 runs to 12 residues. The CDR3 loop is CASSREAETQYF. In nucleotides, the CDR3 is TGCGCCAGCAGCCGGGAGGCAGAGACCCAGTACTTC. The full variable domain, with the rest looked up from reference TRBV5-1 and TRBJ2-5, is KAGVTQTPRYLIKTRGQQVTLSCSPISGHRSVSWYQQTPGQGLQFLFEYFSETQRNKGNFPGRFSGRQFSNSRSEMNVSTLELGDSALYLCASSREAETQYFGPGTRLLVL.

This clone is a singleton in its sample. The J gene is TRBJ1-2, the V gene TRBV29-1; 8 nucleotides align to TRBD1. Germline-derived CDR1 and CDR2 are SQVTM and ANQGSEA. CDR3 length: 13 residues. The trim removed 5 bases at V and 11 bases at J, leaving 13 bases unmatched. CDR3 in amino acids: CSVWRQGASRYTF. DNA of the CDR3: TGCAGCGTTTGGCGTCAGGGGGCAAGTAGATACACCTTC.

The V call is TRBV6-2 or TRBV6-3, the J call TRBJ1-1; 7 nucleotides align to TRBD1. V lost 3 bases to trimming and J lost 5 bases; unmatched junction nucleotides: 6. The CDR3 is 14 amino acids. Germline lookup yields CDR1 MNHEY and CDR2 SVGEGT. The CDR3: CASSYVQGQTEAFF. DNA of the CDR3: TGTGCCAGCAGTTATGTACAGGGACAGACTGAAGCTTTCTTT.

The chain recombines TRBV11-2 with TRBJ2-3; TRBD2 matches 11 bases. V trimming: 5 bases; J trimming: 0 bases; junction bases outside the gene matches: 4. Germline CDR1 SGHAT, CDR2 FQNNGV. CDR3 size: 16 residues. The CDR3: CASSEGLADSTDTQYF. CDR3 DNA: TGTGCCAGCAGCGAGGGACTAGCGGATAGCACAGATACGCAGTATTTT.